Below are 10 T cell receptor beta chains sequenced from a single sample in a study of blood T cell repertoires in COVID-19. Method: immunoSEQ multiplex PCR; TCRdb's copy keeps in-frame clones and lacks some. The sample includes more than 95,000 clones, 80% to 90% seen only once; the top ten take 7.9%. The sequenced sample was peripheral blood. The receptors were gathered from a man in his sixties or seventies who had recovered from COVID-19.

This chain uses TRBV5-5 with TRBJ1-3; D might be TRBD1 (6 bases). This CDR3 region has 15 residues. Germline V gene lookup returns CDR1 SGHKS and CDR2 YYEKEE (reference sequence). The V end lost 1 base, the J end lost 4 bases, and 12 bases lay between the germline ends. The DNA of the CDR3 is TGTGCCAGCAGCTTGTTTGGGGGACAAGGAAACACCATATATTTT. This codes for CASSLFGGQGNTIYF. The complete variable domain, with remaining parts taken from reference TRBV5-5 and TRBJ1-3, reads DAGVTQSPTHLIKTRGQQVTLRCSPISGHKSVSWYQQVLGQGPQFIFQYYEKEERGRGNFPDRFSARQFPNYSSELNVNALLLGDSALYLCASSLFGGQGNTIYFGEGSWLTVV.

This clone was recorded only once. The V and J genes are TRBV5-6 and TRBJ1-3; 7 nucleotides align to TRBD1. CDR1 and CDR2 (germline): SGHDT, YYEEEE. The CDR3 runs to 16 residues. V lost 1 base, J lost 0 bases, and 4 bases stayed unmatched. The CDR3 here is CASSLLQGGSGNTIYF. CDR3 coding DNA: TGTGCCAGCAGCTTGCTGCAGGGGGGCTCTGGAAACACCATATATTTT.

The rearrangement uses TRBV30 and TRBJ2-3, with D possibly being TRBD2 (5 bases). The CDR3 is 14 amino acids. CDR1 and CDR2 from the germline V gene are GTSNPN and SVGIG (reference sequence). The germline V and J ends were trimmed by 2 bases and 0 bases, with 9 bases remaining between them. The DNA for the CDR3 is TGTGCCTGGAGTCTCGGCGGGAGCACAGATACGCAGTATTTT. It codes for CAWSLGGSTDTQYF. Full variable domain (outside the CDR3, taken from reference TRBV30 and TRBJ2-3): SQTIHQWPATLVQPVGSPLSLECTVEGTSNPNLYWYRQAAGRGLQLLFYSVGIGQISSEVPQNLSASRPQDRQFILSSKKLLLSDSGFYLCAWSLGGSTDTQYFGPGTRLTVL.

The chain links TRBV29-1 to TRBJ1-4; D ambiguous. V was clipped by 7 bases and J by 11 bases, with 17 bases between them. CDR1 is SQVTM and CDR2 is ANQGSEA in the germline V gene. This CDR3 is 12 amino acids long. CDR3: CSAKGDNSKLFF. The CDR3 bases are TGCAGCGCCAAGGGAGACAACAGCAAACTGTTTTTT.

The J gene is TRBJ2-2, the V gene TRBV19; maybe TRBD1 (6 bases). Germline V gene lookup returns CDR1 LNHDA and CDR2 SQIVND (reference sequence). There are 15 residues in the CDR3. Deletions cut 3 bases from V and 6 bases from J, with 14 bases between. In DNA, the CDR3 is TGTGCCAGTAGTATCCCCGGGACACCCCCCGGGGAGCTGTTTTTT. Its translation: CASSIPGTPPGELFF.

The CDR3 here is CASSFIGNTGELFF. Here the CDR3 DNA reads TGTGCCAGCAGTTTTATCGGTAACACCGGGGAGCTGTTTTTT. The rearrangement uses TRBV27 and TRBJ2-2, with no clear D. V was pared by 3 bases and J by 2 bases, with 7 bases between. Germline V CDR1 and CDR2: MNHEY, SMNVEV (reference sequence). The CDR3 loop spans 14 amino acids.

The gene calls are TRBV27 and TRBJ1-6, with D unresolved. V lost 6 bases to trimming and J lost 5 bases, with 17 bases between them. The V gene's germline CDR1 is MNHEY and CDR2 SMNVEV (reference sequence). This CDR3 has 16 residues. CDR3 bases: TGTGCCAGCAGAAAAGGAGGACCGACAAATAATTCACCCCTCCACTTT. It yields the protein CASRKGGPTNNSPLHF.

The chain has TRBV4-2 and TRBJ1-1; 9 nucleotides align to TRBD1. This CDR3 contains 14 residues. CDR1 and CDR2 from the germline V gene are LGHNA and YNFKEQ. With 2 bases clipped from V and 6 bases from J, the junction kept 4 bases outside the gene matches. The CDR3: CASSQHTGGSEAFF. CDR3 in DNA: TGTGCCAGCAGCCAACATACAGGGGGCTCTGAAGCTTTCTTT.

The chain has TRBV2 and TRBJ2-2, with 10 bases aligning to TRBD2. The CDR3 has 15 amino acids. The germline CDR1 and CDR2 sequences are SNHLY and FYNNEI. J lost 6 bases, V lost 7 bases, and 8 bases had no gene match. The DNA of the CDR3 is TGTGCCAGCAAGGGCACTAGCGGGACTCCCGGGGAGCTGTTTTTT. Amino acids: CASKGTSGTPGELFF.

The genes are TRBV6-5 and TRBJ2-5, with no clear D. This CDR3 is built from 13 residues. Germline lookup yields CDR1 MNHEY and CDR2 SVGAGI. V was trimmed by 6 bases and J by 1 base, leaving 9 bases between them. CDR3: CASSLSRQETQYF. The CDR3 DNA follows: TGTGCCAGCAGCTTATCTCGCCAAGAGACCCAGTACTTC.